Listed below are T cell receptor beta chains from one sample, sequenced in a study of control samples from healthy donors and cancer patients. The assay was immunoSEQ multiplex PCR, and TCRdb's table has in-frame clones only and misses some. The sample includes around 140,000 clones, around 92% of them seen just once. Sample: PBMCs. The receptors come from a man aged 50-60 years with head and neck cancer. Each CDR3 is given with its conserved first and last residue. The order of the fields is clone size, V gene, J gene, D gene, CDR3 protein, CDR3 DNA. D genes are given only for firm matches. Rows may omit the clone size; those that give it use once, few, many or a size class.

.	TRBV18	TRBJ2-1	.	CASSRDVARNEQFF	TGTGCCAGCTCCCGGGACGTAGCGAGGAATGAGCAGTTCTTC
.	TRBV5-1	TRBJ2-1	TRBD1	CASSGGQGYNEQFF	TGCGCCAGCAGCGGGGGACAGGGCTACAATGAGCAGTTCTTC
once	TRBV5-6	TRBJ1-1	.	CASSSPGERGMNTEAFF	TGTGCCAGCAGCTCCCCAGGAGAGAGGGGAATGAACACTGAAGCTTTCTTT
.	TRBV5-1	TRBJ2-3	.	CASSLGVGADTDTQYF	TGCGCCAGCAGCTTGGGGGTCGGGGCCGACACAGATACGCAGTATTTT
.	TRBV7-9	TRBJ1-1	.	CASRHEQRNTEAFF	TGTGCCAGCAGACACGAGCAGAGGAACACTGAAGCTTTCTTT
.	TRBV24-1	TRBJ2-1	.	CATSDINEQFF	TGTGCCACCAGTGATATTAATGAGCAGTTCTTC
.	TRBV14	TRBJ2-5	TRBD1	CASSLTGEETQYF	TGTGCCAGCAGCCTGACAGGGGAAGAGACCCAGTACTTC
.	TRBV6-5	TRBJ2-7	.	CASSYWAAGEQYF	TGTGCCAGCAGTTACTGGGCTGCTGGCGAGCAGTACTTC
.	TRBV6-5	TRBJ2-3	TRBD1	CASSNRGGTDTQYF	TGTGCCAGCAGTAACAGGGGTGGAACAGATACGCAGTATTTT
.	TRBV7-9	TRBJ2-3	TRBD1	CASSSDRERDTQYF	TGTGCCAGCAGCTCGGACAGGGAGAGGGATACGCAGTATTTT
few	TRBV9	TRBJ2-3	TRBD2	CASSLRTSGRSTDTQYF	TGTGCCAGCAGCTTACGGACTAGCGGGCGTAGCACAGATACGCAGTATTTT
.	TRBV27	TRBJ2-1	.	CASNSWGGYGYNEQFF	TGTGCCAGCAACTCATGGGGAGGTTACGGTTACAATGAGCAGTTCTTC
.	TRBV15	TRBJ2-7	TRBD2	CATSRFLTSGTAPFEDEQYF	TGTGCCACCAGCAGATTCCTAACTAGCGGGACGGCCCCATTTGAGGACGAGCAGTACTTC
.	TRBV27	TRBJ1-2	TRBD1	CASSPDRVGYGYTF	TGTGCCAGCAGTCCCGACAGGGTTGGCTATGGCTACACCTTC
.	TRBV5-4	TRBJ2-7	.	CASSLGTGPQSF	TGTGCCAGCAGCTTGGGAACCGGGCCTCAGTCCTTC
.	TRBV9	TRBJ2-3	.	CASSDGLHTDTQYF	TGTGCCTCCTCAGATGGACTTCACACAGATACGCAGTATTTT
.	TRBV5-6	TRBJ1-2	.	CASSLVAGVKNGYTF	TGTGCCAGCAGCTTAGTAGCAGGGGTGAAAAATGGCTACACCTTC
.	TRBV25-1	TRBJ1-1	.	CASSEWRGDTEAFF	TGTGCCAGCAGTGAATGGAGGGGCGACACTGAAGCTTTCTTT
.	TRBV28	TRBJ1-6	.	CASSLSQPRTRKSPLHF	TGTGCCAGCAGTTTATCCCAACCCCGTACAAGGAAATCACCCCTCCACTTT
.	TRBV20-1	TRBJ2-5	.	CSAGLQETQYF	TGCAGTGCTGGACTGCAAGAGACCCAGTACTTC
.	TRBV18	TRBJ1-5	.	CASSPGHGNQPQHF	TGTGCCAGCTCACCGGGACACGGCAATCAGCCCCAGCATTTT
.	TRBV27	TRBJ2-5	.	CASRPIRVEPSQETQYF	TGTGCCAGCAGACCCATCCGGGTAGAGCCGTCCCAAGAGACCCAGTACTTC
.	TRBV6-5	TRBJ1-3	TRBD1	CASSSGTGSGNTIYF	TGTGCCAGCAGTTCCGGGACAGGCTCTGGAAACACCATATATTTT
.	TRBV19	TRBJ2-1	TRBD1	CASSTDPDRDNEQFF	TGTGCCAGTAGTACCGACCCCGACAGGGACAATGAGCAGTTCTTC
once	TRBV7-8	TRBJ2-5	.	CASRSGTSQETQYF	TGTGCCAGCAGATCAGGGACATCCCAAGAGACCCAGTACTTC
.	TRBV11-2	TRBJ2-1	.	CASSLNGPLDEQFF	TGTGCCAGCAGCTTGAACGGACCTCTCGATGAGCAGTTCTTC
once	TRBV2	TRBJ2-1	.	CASIATSPYNEQFF	TGTGCCAGCATCGCGACTAGTCCCTACAATGAGCAGTTCTTC
.	TRBV5-6	TRBJ2-2	TRBD1	CASSFPGGGAGELFF	TGTGCCAGCAGCTTTCCAGGGGGTGGTGCCGGGGAGCTGTTTTTT
.	TRBV5-3	TRBJ1-3	.	CARTGSSGNTIYF	TGTGCCAGAACGGGGTCCTCTGGAAACACCATATATTTT
.	TRBV11-2	TRBJ2-5	.	CASSSYRVQETQYF	TGTGCCAGCAGCTCATACAGGGTCCAGGAGACCCAGTACTTC
few	TRBV3-1/TRBV3-2	TRBJ1-6	.	CASSQRDINSPLHF	TGTGCCAGCAGCCAACGGGACATAAATTCACCCCTCCACTTT
.	TRBV13	TRBJ2-7	TRBD1	CASSMGQGRLSYEQYF	TGTGCCAGCAGCATGGGACAGGGGCGATTATCCTACGAGCAGTACTTC
.	TRBV2	TRBJ1-6	.	CASSEITGHSPLHF	TGTGCCAGCAGTGAAATAACAGGGCATTCACCCCTCCACTTT
.	TRBV6-5	TRBJ2-7	.	CASKGSARGPQYF	TGTGCCAGCAAGGGGTCGGCCAGAGGCCCGCAGTACTTC
.	TRBV6-5	TRBJ1-6	.	CASSYSGGLENSPLHF	TGTGCCAGCAGTTACTCCGGGGGGCTTGAGAATTCACCCCTCCACTTT
.	TRBV27	TRBJ1-6	.	CASRGFDSPLHF	TGTGCCAGCAGAGGTTTCGATTCACCCCTCCACTTT
.	TRBV5-6	TRBJ1-5	TRBD1	CASSSTGGTNQPQHF	TGTGCCAGCAGCTCCACAGGGGGCACAAATCAGCCCCAGCATTTT
.	TRBV7-8	TRBJ1-2	.	CASSLDPSRANLGYTF	TGTGCCAGCAGCTTAGATCCCTCTCGGGCTAACTTGGGCTACACCTTC
.	TRBV6-5	TRBJ1-5	.	CASTADRNSNQPQHF	TGTGCCAGCACCGCGGACAGAAATAGCAATCAGCCCCAGCATTTT
.	TRBV29-1	TRBJ2-1	TRBD1	CSVWSLTGSSYNEQFF	TGCAGCGTTTGGTCCCTGACAGGGAGCTCCTACAATGAGCAGTTCTTC
.	TRBV27	TRBJ2-3	.	CASSLSASLTDTQYF	TGTGCCAGCAGTTTATCGGCCAGCCTCACAGATACGCAGTATTTT
.	TRBV30	TRBJ1-5	.	CAWSPGTYQPQHF	TGTGCCTGGAGTCCAGGAACTTATCAGCCCCAGCATTTT
.	TRBV19	TRBJ2-7	.	CASSIDLGETREQYF	TGTGCCAGTAGTATAGATCTCGGGGAAACGCGCGAGCAGTACTTC
.	TRBV15	TRBJ2-5	.	CATSRKTETQYF	TGTGCCACCAGCAGAAAAACAGAGACCCAGTACTTC
once	TRBV5-1	TRBJ2-1	TRBD2	CASSPGGLAGNEQFF	TGCGCCAGCAGCCCGGGAGGGCTAGCTGGGAATGAGCAGTTCTTC